This paragraph reports one T cell receptor beta chain. Its specificity is unknown. Each CDR3 protein is one row after TCRdb ran MiXCR on the reads. This sample has around 170,000 distinct CDR3 sequences, with under 20% found just once. The sample belongs to a study of T cell repertoires in cytomegalovirus infection. Study-level information: Public TCR beta signature analysis indicated the presence of both CMV infection and matching HLA type.

Whole-study results and caveats: The response measured ex vivo was dominated by TCR beta clonotypes (HLA-C-restricted and CMV-specific). Carriage of CMV together with the relevant HLA was identifiable through cumulative public TCR beta family frequency.

Germline assignment: CDR1 ENHRY and CDR2 SYGVKD. V lost 7 bases, J lost 7 bases, and 19 bases lay in between. The CDR3 loop spans 14 amino acids. Material: CD8+ T cells from PBMCs. The sequence came from a human donor in good health (CMV status not recorded). Some clones in this sample may be carry-over from other donors' samples. V is TRBV10-3 and J is TRBJ1-2; a possible D gene is TRBD1 (5 bases). CDR3 residues: CAINLGGLGVGYTF. The CDR3, as DNA: TGTGCCATCAACCTCGGGGGTTTGGGCGTTGGCTACACCTTC.